This TCR beta chain was found in a study of control samples from healthy donors and cancer patients. The CDR3 is 16 amino acids. Trimming cost V 0 bases and J 7 bases; bases outside gene matches: 4. Germline V gene sequence: CDR1 LGHDT, CDR2 YNNKEL (reference sequence). Here immunoSEQ multiplex PCR was the method, and the copy in TCRdb shows in-frame clones only, minus some. The table shows about 120,000 clones, with 89% occurring only once. The chain couples TRBV3-1 (or the pseudogene TRBV3-2) to TRBJ1-6; the match to TRBD1 covers 9 bases. This receptor was identified in a man between 45 and 60 years old in good health. Sample: blood. The CDR3 is CASSQDRDRANSPLHF. CDR3 nucleotides: TGTGCCAGCAGCCAAGATCGGGACAGGGCGAATTCACCCCTCCACTTT.